These 20 T cell receptor beta chains were sequenced from one sample in a study of OX40 agonist ivuxolimab in advanced cancers. Only in-frame clones appear in the TCRdb table, and some are missing; sequencing was by immunoSEQ multiplex PCR. The data show around 64,000 clones, with 75% to 90% seen just once and roughly 2.3% held by the top ten. Sequencing was performed on CD4+ or CD8+ T cells sorted from blood, taken in a trial of the OX40 agonist ivuxolimab. The origin of the receptors is an adult with an advanced solid tumor such as melanoma, head and neck, liver or kidney cancer.

A few counts support this clone. The rearrangement joins TRBV30 to TRBJ2-4; a weak D match, TRBD1 (8 bases). V was clipped by 2 bases and J by 6 bases, with 11 bases between them. CDR1 and CDR2 (germline): GTSNPN, SVGIG (reference sequence). This CDR3 region has 13 residues. The CDR3 DNA sequence: TGTGCCTGGAGTTACAGGGGGGGAAACATTCAGTACTTC. Translated: CAWSYRGGNIQYF.

The chain has TRBV7-2 and TRBJ2-7; TRBD1 is a possible D gene (5 bases). Germline V gene sequence: CDR1 SGHTA, CDR2 FQGNSA. Deletions cut 3 bases from V and 0 bases from J, with 9 bases between. There are 14 residues in the CDR3. The CDR3 loop reads CASSLQGSSYEQYF. Written as DNA, the CDR3 is TGTGCCAGCAGCTTGCAGGGATCCTCCTACGAGCAGTACTTC.

V is TRBV7-2 and J is TRBJ1-2; D gene uncertain. This CDR3 comprises 14 residues. Germline V gives CDR1 SGHTA, CDR2 FQGNSA. Trimming took 0 bases from V and 4 from J, leaving 9 bases between them. DNA of the CDR3: TGTGCCAGCAGCTTAGCCGAGGCGGTCTATGGCTACACCTTC. Translated: CASSLAEAVYGYTF.

The chain uses TRBV7-2 and TRBJ1-2; D possibly corresponds to TRBD1 (6 bases). This CDR3 is 15 amino acids long. The germline V gene has CDR1 SGHTA and CDR2 FQGNSA. The V end lost 1 base, the J end lost 8 bases, and 17 bases lay between the germline ends. The DNA of the CDR3 is TGTGCCAGCAGCTTAGGGGGGCAGGAGGCATACGGCTACACCTTC. It is translated as CASSLGGQEAYGYTF.

The chain carries TRBV11-2 and TRBJ2-5; D remains ambiguous. The assigned J gene may be wrong: the sequence end matches TRBJ2-7 better. This CDR3 is built from 14 residues. The germline V gene encodes CDR1 SGHAT and CDR2 FQNNGV. For the CDR3, the DNA is TGTGCCAGCAGCTTAACGTCTGGGAACTACGAGCAGTACTTC. This codes for CASSLTSGNYEQYF.

The chain has TRBV20-1 and TRBJ2-5; no clear D. V lost 2 bases and J 2 bases, leaving 3 bases between the germline ends. This CDR3 comprises 11 residues. From germline, CDR1 is DFQATT and CDR2 SNEGSKA (reference sequence). The chain's CDR3 is CSARRQETQYF. The CDR3 coding sequence is TGCAGTGCTAGACGACAAGAGACCCAGTACTTC.

This chain connects TRBV4-2 to TRBJ1-5, with D possibly being TRBD1 (6 bases). The germline V gene has CDR1 LGHNA and CDR2 YNFKEQ. The CDR3 is 18 amino acids. V dropped 2 bases and J dropped 0 bases, with 17 bases sitting between them. The chain's CDR3 is CASSQSTGLGDSNQPQHF. The DNA for the CDR3 is TGTGCCAGCAGCCAATCGACAGGTCTTGGGGATAGCAATCAGCCCCAGCATTTT.

The gene calls are TRBV28 and TRBJ2-7; tentatively, D is TRBD2 (5 bases). The length of the CDR3 is 12 residues. Germline assignment: CDR1 MDHEN and CDR2 SYDVKM. Trimming shortened V by 8 bases and J by 3 bases, and 11 bases separated the two germline ends. The DNA for the CDR3 is TGTGCCAGCGCCGGGGAGATCTACGAGCAGTACTTC. This encodes CASAGEIYEQYF.

V gene TRBV5-6 combines with J gene TRBJ1-2; D is perhaps TRBD1 (6 bases). The CDR3 length is 16 residues. Trimming removed 0 bases from V and 7 bases from J, with 19 bases in between. CDR1 is SGHDT and CDR2 is YYEEEE in the germline V gene. CDR3 loop: CASSLVGTRNLGGYTF. The CDR3 coding sequence is TGTGCCAGCAGCTTGGTTGGGACAAGAAATCTTGGTGGCTACACCTTC.

The chain couples TRBV5-1 to TRBJ1-2, with 8 bases fitting TRBD1. Trimming removed 4 bases from V and 3 bases from J; junction bases left unmatched: 8. Germline loops: CDR1 SGHRS, CDR2 YFSETQ. This CDR3 contains 15 residues. The CDR3 reads CASSKTGAGDYGYTF. The CDR3 DNA reads as TGCGCCAGCAGCAAGACAGGGGCAGGGGACTATGGCTACACCTTC. Supplemented by reference TRBV5-1 and TRBJ1-2, the full variable domain reads KAGVTQTPRYLIKTRGQQVTLSCSPISGHRSVSWYQQTPGQGLQFLFEYFSETQRNKGNFPGRFSGRQFSNSRSEMNVSTLELGDSALYLCASSKTGAGDYGYTFGSGTRLTVV.

Here the CDR3 DNA reads TGTGCCAGCTCCCCGGGACTAAACTACAATGAGCAGTTCTTC. Its protein is CASSPGLNYNEQFF. The rearrangement links TRBV6-1 to TRBJ2-1; 7 bases are a match to TRBD2. Germline loops: CDR1 MNHNS, CDR2 SASEGT. The trim removed 8 bases at V and 3 bases at J, leaving 7 bases unmatched. The CDR3 runs to 14 residues.

J is TRBJ2-5 and V is TRBV7-2, with TRBD2 identical over 10 bases. The V gene end was trimmed by 4 bases and the J gene end by 4 bases; junction bases not matched to a gene: 0. CDR3 length: 13 residues. CDR1 SGHTA and CDR2 FQGNSA come from the germline V gene. CDR3 DNA sequence: TGTGCCAGCAGCTGGACTAGCGGAGAGACCCAGTACTTC. Translated: CASSWTSGETQYF.

J is TRBJ2-7 and V is TRBV21-1; TRBD2, the D gene given by the table, was not confirmed from the DNA. TRBV21-1 is given as a pseudogene. This CDR3 is 20 amino acids long. The CDR3 nucleotides are TGTGCCAGCAGCACCCGAAAGACAGTCGCGGGGACCAGACTAATCTACGAGCAGTACTTC. Its translation is CASSTRKTVAGTRLIYEQYF.

This clone was observed a single time. The chain is built from TRBV7-9 and TRBJ1-2; 7 bases fit TRBD1. The CDR3 sequence is 13 residues long. CDR1 and CDR2 (germline): SEHNR, FQNEAQ (reference sequence). After removal of 4 bases from V and 3 bases from J, the junction contained 2 bases not matched to a gene. The CDR3, as DNA: TGTGCCAGCAGCTATACAGGGGACTATGGCTACACCTTC. This gives the protein CASSYTGDYGYTF.

The chain uses TRBV4-2 and TRBJ2-3; 9 bases align to TRBD2. Germline V gene sequence: CDR1 LGHNA, CDR2 YNFKEQ. V shed 1 base and J 14 bases; nucleotides not matched to a gene: 13. The CDR3 has 15 residues. CDR3 coding DNA: TGTGCCAGCAGCCAAGGAGGGACTAGCTTTCCCTCGAGGTATTTT. It is translated as CASSQGGTSFPSRYF.

The DNA of the CDR3 is TGTGCCAGCTCAATACAGGGTAGAGGCTACACCTTC. It specifies CASSIQGRGYTF. The chain employs TRBV18 and TRBJ1-2; maybe TRBD1 (6 bases). V shed 5 bases and J shed 8 bases, with 12 bases lying between them. The CDR3 consists of 12 residues. Per the germline V gene, CDR1 is KGHSH and CDR2 is LQKENI. The full variable domain, completed using reference TRBV18 and TRBJ1-2, is NAGVMQNPRHLVRRRGQEARLRCSPMKGHSHVYWYRQLPEEGLKFMVYLQKENIIDESGMPKERFSAEFPKEGPSILRIQQVVRGDSAAYFCASSIQGRGYTFGSGTRLTVV.

This chain uses TRBV19 with TRBJ1-4; the D is unclear. Germline V lookup: CDR1 LNHDA, CDR2 SQIVND (reference sequence). Trimming left V 5 bases short and J 4 bases short, with 11 bases between. This CDR3 region has 14 residues. CDR3 protein: CASSSGQSNEKLFF. In DNA form, the CDR3 reads TGTGCCAGTAGTTCTGGGCAGAGTAATGAAAAACTGTTTTTT.

The genes are TRBV6-6 and TRBJ1-5; D is unresolved. V gave up 7 bases and J gave up 2 bases, with 12 bases separating them. CDR1 is MNHNY and CDR2 is SVGAGI in the germline V gene (reference sequence). This CDR3 contains 14 residues. In DNA, the CDR3 is TGTGCCAGCAAAGGTAACGGGGGCAATCAGCCCCAGCATTTT. Protein sequence: CASKGNGGNQPQHF.

The genes are TRBV27 and TRBJ2-7; 7 bases fit TRBD1. J gave up 9 bases and V 6 bases, and 11 bases lay outside the gene matches. CDR3 length: 13 residues. The V gene's germline CDR1 is MNHEY and CDR2 SMNVEV (reference sequence). The CDR3 spells CASRSGQWGRQYF. The CDR3 nucleotides are TGTGCCAGCAGGTCGGGACAGTGGGGGCGGCAGTACTTC.

The CDR3 spells CASSQDNDSPLHF. CDR3 nucleotide sequence: TGCGCCAGCAGCCAAGATAACGATTCACCCCTCCACTTT. The genes are TRBV4-3 and TRBJ1-6; D gene unclear. CDR3 length: 13 residues. Germline lookup yields CDR1 LGHNA and CDR2 YSLEER. The V and J ends lost 0 bases and 8 bases respectively, with 5 bases between them.